Each of the 14 T cell receptor beta chains below was sequenced from the same sample in a study of siplizumab effects on memory and regulatory T cells. TCRdb's table, derived via immunoSEQ multiplex PCR, lists solely in-frame clones and lacks some. The sample holds over 70,000 clones; around 90% are singletons and the top ten take approximately 15%. The specimen sequenced was CD4+ T cells sorted from blood. The receptors were gathered from a human donor in good health.

Only one count was recorded for this clone. The rearrangement joins TRBV27 to TRBJ1-1; 8 bases align to TRBD1. The CDR3 extends over 15 amino acids. Losses at the gene ends were 4 bases for V and 1 base for J; bases not matched to a gene: 5. The V gene's germline CDR1 is MNHEY and CDR2 SMNVEV (reference sequence). CDR3 in amino acids: CASSSGQVSNTEAFF. The CDR3 nucleotides are TGTGCCAGCAGTTCGGGACAGGTTTCGAACACTGAAGCTTTCTTT.

The V call is TRBV7-2, the J call TRBJ1-5, with D hard to call. This CDR3 has 13 residues. Trimming cost V 1 base and J 2 bases, with 3 bases left between them. Germline V gene lookup returns CDR1 SGHTA and CDR2 FQGNSA. CDR3 region: CASSLVGNQPQHF. As DNA, the CDR3 is TGTGCCAGCAGCTTAGTTGGCAATCAGCCCCAGCATTTT.

The chain joins TRBV12-2 to TRBJ2-3. TRBV12-2 is shown as a pseudogene. This CDR3 comprises 16 residues. The CDR3 region is CASRFPGGPSTDTQYF. The CDR3 DNA reads as TGTGCAAGTCGCTTCCCCGGGGGCCCTAGCACAGATACGCAGTATTTT.

The chain uses TRBV7-9 and TRBJ2-5, with D perhaps TRBD2 (7 bases). Trimming cost V 5 bases and J 5 bases, with 15 bases left between them. The CDR3 extends over 14 amino acids. Germline V CDR1 and CDR2: SEHNR, FQNEAQ (reference sequence). CDR3 residues: CASSERGGPETQYF. The CDR3 nucleotides are TGTGCCAGCAGCGAAAGGGGGGGACCGGAGACCCAGTACTTC.

This clone has more than one count but fewer than ten. The chain has TRBV19 and TRBJ1-2; D might be TRBD1 (6 bases). Deletions cut 10 bases from V and 4 bases from J, with 25 bases between. Germline-derived CDR1 and CDR2 are LNHDA and SQIVND (reference sequence). CDR3 length equals 16 residues. CDR3 in DNA: TGTGCCACCCGCCGAGGAGGCCAGGGGTCTTTCTATGGCTACACCTTC. Translating it yields CATRRGGQGSFYGYTF.

V and J are TRBV30 and TRBJ2-1; D is unclear. V was pared by 2 bases and J by 7 bases, with 6 bases between. The germline V gene has CDR1 GTSNPN and CDR2 SVGIG (reference sequence). There are 11 residues in the CDR3. The CDR3 coding sequence is TGTGCCTGGAGTAGGAGTAATGAGCAGTTCTTC. This gives the protein CAWSRSNEQFF.

The chain links TRBV9 to TRBJ2-2; D perhaps matches TRBD1 (6 bases). In germline, CDR1 is SGDLS, CDR2 YYNGEE. The CDR3 sequence is 14 residues long. V lost 6 bases to trimming and J lost 1 base, with 10 bases between them. CDR3 residues: CASTLGGNTGELFF. The CDR3 coding sequence is TGTGCCAGCACCTTAGGGGGGAACACCGGGGAGCTGTTTTTT.

This chain links TRBV5-5 with TRBJ2-2, with D uncertain. The V and J ends lost 1 base and 5 bases respectively, with 9 bases between them. The CDR3 consists of 14 residues. CDR1 is SGHKS and CDR2 is YYEKEE in the germline V gene (reference sequence). The CDR3 is CASSLYLGTGELFF. DNA of the CDR3: TGTGCCAGCAGCTTGTATCTGGGAACCGGGGAGCTGTTTTTT. The full variable domain, in which reference TRBV5-5 and TRBJ2-2 provide the parts outside the CDR3, is DAGVTQSPTHLIKTRGQQVTLRCSPISGHKSVSWYQQVLGQGPQFIFQYYEKEERGRGNFPDRFSARQFPNYSSELNVNALLLGDSALYLCASSLYLGTGELFFGEGSRLTVL.

The V gene is TRBV6-1, the J gene TRBJ2-7; 13 nucleotides align to TRBD2. V lost 8 bases, J lost 4 bases, and 5 bases stayed unmatched. The CDR3 has 14 amino acids. Germline lookup yields CDR1 MNHNS and CDR2 SASEGT. The CDR3 DNA reads TGTGCCAGCCATGGGACTAGCGGGACTTACGAGCAGTACTTC. This codes for CASHGTSGTYEQYF.

The rearrangement links TRBV5-4 to TRBJ2-3, with 8 bases lining up with TRBD1. This CDR3 has 14 amino acids. With 4 bases clipped from V and 7 bases from J, the junction kept 8 bases outside the gene matches. From germline, CDR1 is SGHNT and CDR2 YYREEE (reference sequence). The CDR3 coding sequence is TGTGCCAGCAGCCTTGGACAGGGACTCTATACGCAGTATTTT. Translated, it gives CASSLGQGLYTQYF. Filled out from reference TRBV5-4 and TRBJ2-3, the complete variable domain reads ETGVTQSPTHLIKTRGQQVTLRCSSQSGHNTVSWYQQALGQGPQFIFQYYREEENGRGNFPPRFSGLQFPNYSSELNVNALELDDSALYLCASSLGQGLYTQYFGPGTRLTVL.

This chain joins TRBV6-5 and TRBJ1-1, with 8 bases lining up with TRBD1. The CDR3 is made up of 11 amino acids. Losses at the gene ends were 6 bases for V and 9 bases for J; bases not matched to a gene: 3. Germline V lookup: CDR1 MNHEY, CDR2 SVGAGI. The CDR3 region has the DNA TGTGCCAGCAGGGACAGGGTTAAAGCTTTCTTT. Its translation: CASRDRVKAFF.

The DNA of the CDR3 is TGTGCCAGCAGGCTTCAGAACACCGGGGAGCTGTTTTTT. Protein product: CASRLQNTGELFF. V and J are TRBV6-5 and TRBJ2-2; D gene unclear. The length of the CDR3 is 13 residues. V lost 6 bases and J 1 base, leaving 6 bases between the germline ends. CDR1 is MNHEY, CDR2 SVGAGI, per germline.

This sequence joins TRBV30 and TRBJ1-6, with 7 bases aligning to TRBD1. The junction had 4 bases not matched to a gene; V was cut back by 3 bases and J by 8 bases. The CDR3 runs to 13 residues. Germline assignment: CDR1 GTSNPN and CDR2 SVGIG (reference sequence). Here the CDR3 reads CAWRGQGDSPLHF. CDR3 nucleotides: TGTGCCTGGAGAGGGCAGGGGGATTCACCCCTCCACTTT.

The chain has TRBV10-3 and TRBJ2-3; D is possibly TRBD1 (5 bases). This CDR3 is built from 13 residues. The germline V gene encodes CDR1 ENHRY and CDR2 SYGVKD. Between the trimmed V and J ends, which lost 9 bases and 0 bases, there was a span of 10 bases. The chain's CDR3 is CAIQGVSTDTQYF. CDR3 in DNA: TGTGCCATTCAGGGTGTAAGCACAGATACGCAGTATTTT.